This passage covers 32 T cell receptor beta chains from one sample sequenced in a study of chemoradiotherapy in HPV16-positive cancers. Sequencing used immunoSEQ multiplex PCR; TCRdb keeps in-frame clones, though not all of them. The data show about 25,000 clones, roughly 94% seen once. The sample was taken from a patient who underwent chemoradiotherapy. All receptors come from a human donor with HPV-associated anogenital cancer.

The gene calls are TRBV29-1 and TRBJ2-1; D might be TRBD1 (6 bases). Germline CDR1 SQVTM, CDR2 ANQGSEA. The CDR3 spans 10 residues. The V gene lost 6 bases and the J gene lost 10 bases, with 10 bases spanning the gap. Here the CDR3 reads CSVQGKEQFF. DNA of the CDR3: TGCAGCGTGCAGGGGAAAGAGCAGTTCTTC.

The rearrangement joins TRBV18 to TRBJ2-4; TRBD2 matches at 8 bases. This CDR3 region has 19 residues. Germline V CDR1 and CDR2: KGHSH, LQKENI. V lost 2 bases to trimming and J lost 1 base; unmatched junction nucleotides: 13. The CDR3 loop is CASSPGAGGPNGAKNIQYF. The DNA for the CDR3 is TGTGCCAGCTCACCAGGGGCGGGAGGTCCCAACGGGGCCAAAAACATTCAGTACTTC.

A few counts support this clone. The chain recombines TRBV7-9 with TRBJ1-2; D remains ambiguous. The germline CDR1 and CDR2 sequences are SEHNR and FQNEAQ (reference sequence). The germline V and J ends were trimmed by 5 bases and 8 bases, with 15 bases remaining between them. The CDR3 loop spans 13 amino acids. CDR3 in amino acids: CASSPFLSWGYTF. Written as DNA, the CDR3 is TGTGCCAGCAGCCCCTTCCTCTCCTGGGGCTACACCTTC.

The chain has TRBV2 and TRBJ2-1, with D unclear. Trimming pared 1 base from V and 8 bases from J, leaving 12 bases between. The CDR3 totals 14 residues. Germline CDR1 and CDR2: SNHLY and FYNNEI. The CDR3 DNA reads TGTGCCAGCAGTGAAGAGGCTCTAGTCTATGAGCAGTTCTTC. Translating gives CASSEEALVYEQFF. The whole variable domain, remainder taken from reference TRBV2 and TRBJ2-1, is EPEVTQTPSHQVTQMGQEVILRCVPISNHLYFYWYRQILGQKVEFLVSFYNNEISEKSEIFDDQFSVERPDGSNFTLKIRSTKLEDSAMYFCASSEEALVYEQFFGPGTRLTVL.

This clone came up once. CDR3 protein: CAWSGSGLTSYEQYF. For the CDR3, the DNA is TGTGCCTGGAGCGGTAGCGGACTTACCTCCTACGAGCAGTACTTC. The chain couples TRBV30 to TRBJ2-7; perhaps TRBD2 as D (6 bases). Germline assignment: CDR1 GTSNPN and CDR2 SVGIG (reference sequence). There are 15 residues in the CDR3. V gave up 3 bases and J gave up 0 bases, with 15 bases separating them. The full variable domain, its missing parts supplied by reference TRBV30 and TRBJ2-7, is SQTIHQWPATLVQPVGSPLSLECTVEGTSNPNLYWYRQAAGRGLQLLFYSVGIGQISSEVPQNLSASRPQDRQFILSSKKLLLSDSGFYLCAWSGSGLTSYEQYFGPGTRLTVT.

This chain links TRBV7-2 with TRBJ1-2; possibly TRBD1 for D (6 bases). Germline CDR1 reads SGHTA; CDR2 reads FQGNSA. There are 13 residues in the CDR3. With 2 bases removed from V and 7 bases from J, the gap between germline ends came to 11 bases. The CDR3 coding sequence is TGTGCCAGCAGCTTAAACGGGGGCGTTGGCTACACCTTC. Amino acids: CASSLNGGVGYTF.

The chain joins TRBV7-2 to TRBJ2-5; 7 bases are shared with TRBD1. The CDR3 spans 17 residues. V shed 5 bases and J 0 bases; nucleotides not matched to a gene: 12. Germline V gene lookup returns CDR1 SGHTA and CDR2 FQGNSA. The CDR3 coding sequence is TGTGCCAGCAGCACAACGGCCGGGACAGCGTACCAAGAGACCCAGTACTTC. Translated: CASSTTAGTAYQETQYF.

CDR3 sequence reads: CASSKGRAYEAFF. For the CDR3, the DNA is TGTGCCAGCAGTAAAGGACGCGCCTATGAAGCTTTCTTT. This chain links TRBV2 with TRBJ1-1; D is undetermined. This CDR3 is built from 13 residues. Trimming pared 5 bases from V and 7 bases from J, leaving 14 bases between. Germline-derived CDR1 and CDR2 are SNHLY and FYNNEI.

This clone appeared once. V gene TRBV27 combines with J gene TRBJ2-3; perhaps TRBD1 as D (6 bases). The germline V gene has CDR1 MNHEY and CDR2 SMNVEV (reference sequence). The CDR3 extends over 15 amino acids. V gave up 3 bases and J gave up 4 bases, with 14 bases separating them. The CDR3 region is CASSFARGSADTQYF. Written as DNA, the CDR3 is TGTGCCAGCAGTTTTGCGAGGGGGTCGGCAGATACGCAGTATTTT.

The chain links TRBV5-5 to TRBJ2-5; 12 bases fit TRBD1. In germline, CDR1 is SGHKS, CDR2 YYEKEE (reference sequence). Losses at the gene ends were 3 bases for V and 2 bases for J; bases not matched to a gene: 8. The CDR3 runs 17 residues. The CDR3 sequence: CASSSRGTGGYQETQYF. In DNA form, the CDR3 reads TGTGCCAGCAGCTCCCGCGGGACAGGGGGCTATCAAGAGACCCAGTACTTC.

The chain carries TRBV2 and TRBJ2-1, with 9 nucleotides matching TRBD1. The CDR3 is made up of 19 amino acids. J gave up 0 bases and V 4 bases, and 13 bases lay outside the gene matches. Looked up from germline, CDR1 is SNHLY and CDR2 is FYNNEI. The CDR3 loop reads CASSVSGTGYRSSYNEQFF. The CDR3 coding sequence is TGTGCCAGCAGTGTCTCCGGGACAGGGTACCGGAGCTCCTACAATGAGCAGTTCTTC.

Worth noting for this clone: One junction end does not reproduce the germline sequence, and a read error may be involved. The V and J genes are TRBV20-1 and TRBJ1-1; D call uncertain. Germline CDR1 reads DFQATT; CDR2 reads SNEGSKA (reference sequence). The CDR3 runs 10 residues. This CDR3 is CSANIGYLGF. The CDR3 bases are TGCAGTGCTAATATCGGGTATCTGGGCTTT.

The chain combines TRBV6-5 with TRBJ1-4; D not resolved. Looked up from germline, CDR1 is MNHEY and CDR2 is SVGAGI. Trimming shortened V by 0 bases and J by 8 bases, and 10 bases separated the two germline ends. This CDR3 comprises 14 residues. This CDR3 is CASSYSGLGEKLFF. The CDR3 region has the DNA TGTGCCAGCAGTTACTCAGGGTTGGGGGAAAAACTGTTTTTT.

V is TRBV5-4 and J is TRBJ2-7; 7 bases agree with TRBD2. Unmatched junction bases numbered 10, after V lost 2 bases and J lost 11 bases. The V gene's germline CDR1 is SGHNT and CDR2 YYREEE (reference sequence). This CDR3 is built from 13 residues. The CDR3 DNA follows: TGTGCCAGCAGCTTAGAAACCGGGGGAGGGGAGTACTTC. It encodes CASSLETGGGEYF.

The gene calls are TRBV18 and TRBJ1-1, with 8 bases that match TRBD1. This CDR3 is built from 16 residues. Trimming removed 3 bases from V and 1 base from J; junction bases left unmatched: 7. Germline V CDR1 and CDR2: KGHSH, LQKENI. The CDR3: CASSPLSGTGNTEAFF. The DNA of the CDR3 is TGTGCCAGCTCACCGCTATCCGGGACAGGGAACACTGAAGCTTTCTTT. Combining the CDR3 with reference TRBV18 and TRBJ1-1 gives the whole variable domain NAGVMQNPRHLVRRRGQEARLRCSPMKGHSHVYWYRQLPEEGLKFMVYLQKENIIDESGMPKERFSAEFPKEGPSILRIQQVVRGDSAAYFCASSPLSGTGNTEAFFGQGTRLTVV.

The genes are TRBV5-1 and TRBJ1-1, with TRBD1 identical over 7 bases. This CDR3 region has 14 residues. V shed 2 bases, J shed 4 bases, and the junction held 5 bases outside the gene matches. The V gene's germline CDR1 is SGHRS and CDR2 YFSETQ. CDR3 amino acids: CASSFIRGSTEAFF. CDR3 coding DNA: TGCGCCAGCAGCTTTATCAGGGGGTCCACTGAAGCTTTCTTT. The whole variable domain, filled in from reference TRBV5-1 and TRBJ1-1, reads KAGVTQTPRYLIKTRGQQVTLSCSPISGHRSVSWYQQTPGQGLQFLFEYFSETQRNKGNFPGRFSGRQFSNSRSEMNVSTLELGDSALYLCASSFIRGSTEAFFGQGTRLTVV.

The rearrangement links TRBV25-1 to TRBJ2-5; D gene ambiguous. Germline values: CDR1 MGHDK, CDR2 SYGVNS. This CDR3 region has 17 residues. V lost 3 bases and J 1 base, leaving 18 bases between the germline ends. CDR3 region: CASSERTIAESQETQYF. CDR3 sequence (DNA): TGTGCCAGCAGTGAGAGGACGATTGCCGAATCCCAAGAGACCCAGTACTTC.

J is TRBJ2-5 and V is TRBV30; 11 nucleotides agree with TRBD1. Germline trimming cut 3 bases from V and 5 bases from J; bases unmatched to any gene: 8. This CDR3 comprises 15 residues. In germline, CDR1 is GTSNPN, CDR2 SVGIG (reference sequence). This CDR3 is CAWSVGQGALETQYF. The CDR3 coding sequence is TGTGCCTGGAGCGTAGGACAGGGGGCTCTGGAGACCCAGTACTTC.

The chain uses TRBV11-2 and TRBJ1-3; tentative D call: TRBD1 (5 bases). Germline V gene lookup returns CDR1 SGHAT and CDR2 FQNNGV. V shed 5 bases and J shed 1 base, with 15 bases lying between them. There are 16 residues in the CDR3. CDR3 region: CASSPRLRGSGNTIYF. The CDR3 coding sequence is TGTGCCAGCAGCCCCAGGCTTAGGGGATCTGGAAACACCATATATTTT.

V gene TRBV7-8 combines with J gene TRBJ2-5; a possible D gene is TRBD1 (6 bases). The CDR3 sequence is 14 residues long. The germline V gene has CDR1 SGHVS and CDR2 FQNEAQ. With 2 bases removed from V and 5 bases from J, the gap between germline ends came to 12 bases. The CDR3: CASSLTTGRETQYF. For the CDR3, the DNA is TGTGCCAGCAGCTTAACTACAGGGCGGGAGACCCAGTACTTC.

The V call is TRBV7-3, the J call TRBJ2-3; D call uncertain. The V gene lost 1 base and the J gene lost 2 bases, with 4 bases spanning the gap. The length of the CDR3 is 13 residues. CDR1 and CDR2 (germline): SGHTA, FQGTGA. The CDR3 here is CASSLIYTDTQYF. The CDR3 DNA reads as TGTGCCAGCAGCTTAATTTACACAGATACGCAGTATTTT.

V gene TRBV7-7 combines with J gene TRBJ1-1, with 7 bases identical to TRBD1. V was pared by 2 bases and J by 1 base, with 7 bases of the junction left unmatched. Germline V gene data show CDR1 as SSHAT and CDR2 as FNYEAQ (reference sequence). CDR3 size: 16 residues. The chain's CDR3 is CASSLLTRDRNTEAFF. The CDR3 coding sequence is TGTGCCAGCAGCTTACTAACCCGGGACAGGAACACTGAAGCTTTCTTT.

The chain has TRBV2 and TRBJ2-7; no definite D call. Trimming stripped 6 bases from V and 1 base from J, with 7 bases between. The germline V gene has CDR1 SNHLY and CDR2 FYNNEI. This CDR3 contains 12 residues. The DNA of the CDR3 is TGTGCCAGCAGGACGGAATCCTACGAGCAGTACTTC. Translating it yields CASRTESYEQYF.

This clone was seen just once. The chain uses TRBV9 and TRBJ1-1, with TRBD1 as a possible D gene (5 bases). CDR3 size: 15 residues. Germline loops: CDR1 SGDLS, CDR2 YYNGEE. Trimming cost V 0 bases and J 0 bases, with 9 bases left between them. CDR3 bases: TGTGCCAGCAGCGTAGTTCCGGACATGAACACTGAAGCTTTCTTT. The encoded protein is CASSVVPDMNTEAFF.

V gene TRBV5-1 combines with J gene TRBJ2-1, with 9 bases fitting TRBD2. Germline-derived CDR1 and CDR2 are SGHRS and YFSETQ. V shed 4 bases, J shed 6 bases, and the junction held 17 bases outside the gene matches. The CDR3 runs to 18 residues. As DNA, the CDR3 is TGCGCCAGCAGCCGTGGAACCCTTCGGAGCGGGGGGCTCAATGAGCAGTTCTTC. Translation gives CASSRGTLRSGGLNEQFF.

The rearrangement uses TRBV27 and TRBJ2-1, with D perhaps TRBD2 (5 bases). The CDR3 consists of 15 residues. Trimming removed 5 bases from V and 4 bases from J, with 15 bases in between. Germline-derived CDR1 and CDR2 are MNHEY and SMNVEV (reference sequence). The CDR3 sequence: CASSTRGPTYNEQFF. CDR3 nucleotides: TGTGCCAGCAGTACCCGGGGTCCCACTTACAATGAGCAGTTCTTC.

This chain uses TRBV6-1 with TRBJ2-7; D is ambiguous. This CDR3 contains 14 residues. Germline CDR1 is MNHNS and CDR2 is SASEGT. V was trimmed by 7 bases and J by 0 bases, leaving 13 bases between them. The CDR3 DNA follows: TGTGCCAGCACCAATGACCGGAGCTCCTACGAGCAGTACTTC. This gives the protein CASTNDRSSYEQYF.

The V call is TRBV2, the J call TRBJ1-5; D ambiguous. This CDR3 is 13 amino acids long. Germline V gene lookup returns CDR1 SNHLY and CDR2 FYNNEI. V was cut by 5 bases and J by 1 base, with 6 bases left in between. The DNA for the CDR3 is TGTGCCAGCAGTAATTGGAGCAATCAGCCCCAGCATTTT. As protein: CASSNWSNQPQHF.

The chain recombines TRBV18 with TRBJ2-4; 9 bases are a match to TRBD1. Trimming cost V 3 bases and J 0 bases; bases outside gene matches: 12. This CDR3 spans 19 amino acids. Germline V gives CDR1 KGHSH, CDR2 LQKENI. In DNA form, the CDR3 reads TGTGCCAGCTCACCGGAGGGACAGGGAGTACCCTTAGCCAAAAACATTCAGTACTTC. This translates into CASSPEGQGVPLAKNIQYF. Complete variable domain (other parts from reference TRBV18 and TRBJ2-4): NAGVMQNPRHLVRRRGQEARLRCSPMKGHSHVYWYRQLPEEGLKFMVYLQKENIIDESGMPKERFSAEFPKEGPSILRIQQVVRGDSAAYFCASSPEGQGVPLAKNIQYFGAGTRLSVL.

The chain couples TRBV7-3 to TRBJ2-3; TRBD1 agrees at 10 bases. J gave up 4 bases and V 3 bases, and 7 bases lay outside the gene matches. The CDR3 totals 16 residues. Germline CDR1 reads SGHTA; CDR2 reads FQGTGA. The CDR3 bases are TGTGCCAGCAGCTTTGGGGGACAGGGGTTCGCAGATACGCAGTATTTT. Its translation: CASSFGGQGFADTQYF.

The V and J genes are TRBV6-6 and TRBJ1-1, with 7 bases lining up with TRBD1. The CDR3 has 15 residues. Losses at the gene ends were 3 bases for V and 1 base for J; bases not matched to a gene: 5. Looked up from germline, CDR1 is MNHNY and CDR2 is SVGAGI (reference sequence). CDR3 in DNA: TGTGCCAGCAGTTATCGGAGGGGGCCGAACACTGAAGCTTTCTTT. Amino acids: CASSYRRGPNTEAFF.

The CDR3 DNA reads TGTGCCAGCAGTTACACGACAGGGGGCTACAATGAGCAGTTCTTC. This translates into CASSYTTGGYNEQFF. The J gene is TRBJ2-1, the V gene TRBV6-6, with TRBD1 matching over 9 bases. Losses at the gene ends were 2 bases for V and 3 bases for J; bases not matched to a gene: 2. This CDR3 has 15 residues. CDR1 is MNHNY, CDR2 SVGAGI, per germline (reference sequence).